The 32 T cell receptor beta chains given below trace back to one sample, sequenced in a study of shared clonotypes between healthy human individuals. Assay: immunoSEQ multiplex PCR; the TCRdb copy retains only in-frame clones and omits some. This table has more than 450,000 clones, 75% to 85% appearing once. Sequencing was done on a sample of PBMCs. These receptor sequences come from a woman in her 40s in good health. Some clones in this sample may be carry-over from other donors' samples.

As to this clone: Within the sample, other DNA sequences also encode this same CDR3. This chain joins TRBV9 and TRBJ2-3; 7 bases are shared with TRBD1. Germline V lookup: CDR1 SGDLS, CDR2 YYNGEE. The J segment lost 0 bases and the V segment lost 0 bases, leaving 4 bases of the junction unmatched. The CDR3 totals 16 residues. The CDR3 DNA reads TGTGCCAGCAGCGTAGGATCAGGGGGAAGCACAGATACGCAGTATTTT. Its protein is CASSVGSGGSTDTQYF. Full variable domain (missing parts from reference TRBV9 and TRBJ2-3): DSGVTQTPKHLITATGQRVTLRCSPRSGDLSVYWYQQSLDQGLQFLIQYYNGEERAKGNILERFSAQQFPDLHSELNLSSLELGDSALYFCASSVGSGGSTDTQYFGPGTRLTVL.

This sequence joins TRBV28 and TRBJ2-7, with 7 bases matching TRBD1. Germline CDR1 MDHEN, CDR2 SYDVKM. The CDR3 is 16 amino acids. V was clipped by 5 bases and J by 0 bases; unmatched bases: 10. The CDR3 region is CASSPTGQVISYEQYF. CDR3 DNA sequence: TGTGCCAGCAGTCCCACCGGACAGGTAATCTCCTACGAGCAGTACTTC.

The chain carries TRBV19 and TRBJ2-1, with D perhaps TRBD2 (5 bases). The V gene's germline CDR1 is LNHDA and CDR2 SQIVND (reference sequence). This CDR3 has 15 amino acids. Trimming removed 0 bases from V and 3 bases from J, with 9 bases in between. This chain's CDR3 is CASSIETGSYNEQFF. The DNA for the CDR3 is TGTGCCAGTAGTATAGAGACGGGAAGCTACAATGAGCAGTTCTTC.

The CDR3 DNA reads as TGTGCCAGCAGCGGCTCTAGCACAGATACGCAGTATTTT. The encoded protein is CASSGSSTDTQYF. This chain uses TRBV5-6 with TRBJ2-3; D is unclear. Germline CDR1 reads SGHDT; CDR2 reads YYEEEE. The CDR3 totals 13 residues. V gave up 4 bases and J gave up 0 bases, with 6 bases separating them.

The chain links TRBV2 to TRBJ2-5, with D unclear. CDR3 length: 12 amino acids. The ends were cut back, 7 bases at V and 2 bases at J, with 8 bases in the middle. Germline V gene sequence: CDR1 SNHLY, CDR2 FYNNEI. The CDR3 spells CASTRLQETQYF. In nucleotides, the CDR3 is TGTGCCAGCACTAGGCTTCAAGAGACCCAGTACTTC.

CDR3 region: CASSVFFRGDNSPLHF. The DNA for the CDR3 is TGTGCCAGCAGTGTCTTTTTCAGGGGAGATAATTCACCCCTCCACTTT. The rearrangement uses TRBV2 and TRBJ1-6; D perhaps matches TRBD1 (6 bases). Trimming removed 4 bases from V and 5 bases from J, with 15 bases in between. Germline V gives CDR1 SNHLY, CDR2 FYNNEI. CDR3 size: 16 residues.

The chain recombines TRBV11-1 with TRBJ2-5; 12 bases fit TRBD2. Losses at the gene ends were 4 bases for V and 5 bases for J; bases not matched to a gene: 5. CDR1 and CDR2 (germline): SGHAT, FQDESV (reference sequence). The CDR3 totals 15 residues. The CDR3 region is CASSSPLAGGETQYF. The CDR3 DNA is TGTGCCAGCAGCTCGCCCCTAGCGGGAGGGGAGACCCAGTACTTC.

The chain recombines TRBV19 with TRBJ1-2, with D uncertain. Germline V gene sequence: CDR1 LNHDA, CDR2 SQIVND (reference sequence). V dropped 3 bases and J dropped 13 bases, with 30 bases sitting between them. The CDR3 totals 17 residues. The CDR3 nucleotides read TGTGCCAGTAGTATCTCGCCAAGACGAAGACCTGGTAGAGGGTGCACCTTC. Translation gives CASSISPRRRPGRGCTF.

The V gene is TRBV28, the J gene TRBJ1-2; the match to TRBD1 covers 7 bases. The CDR3 has 15 residues. Trimming at V came to 3 bases and at J to 2 bases, leaving 6 bases not matched to a gene. Germline V lookup: CDR1 MDHEN, CDR2 SYDVKM. The DNA for the CDR3 is TGTGCCAGCAGTTTGGGAGGGGGCGCCAACTATGGCTACACCTTC. Protein product: CASSLGGGANYGYTF.

V gene TRBV7-9 combines with J gene TRBJ2-1; D is perhaps TRBD2 (5 bases). This CDR3 is built from 13 residues. Germline V gene lookup returns CDR1 SEHNR and CDR2 FQNEAQ (reference sequence). V shed 5 bases and J shed 5 bases, with 10 bases lying between them. The CDR3 DNA sequence: TGTGCCAGCAGCGCCGGGAACAACAATGAGCAGTTCTTC. Translated, it gives CASSAGNNNEQFF.

The chain couples TRBV2 to TRBJ2-1; 8 bases are shared with TRBD2. The germline gives CDR1 SNHLY, CDR2 FYNNEI. The length of the CDR3 is 16 residues. J gave up 7 bases and V 5 bases, and 13 bases lay outside the gene matches. The CDR3 sequence: CASSSRLAGLRNEQFF. CDR3 nucleotides: TGTGCCAGCAGTTCTCGGCTAGCGGGTTTGCGGAATGAGCAGTTCTTC.

The chain is built from TRBV6-1 and TRBJ2-2; D gene unclear. Germline CDR1 MNHNS, CDR2 SASEGT. V was shortened by 0 bases and J by 8 bases, with 7 bases between the two germline ends. The CDR3 loop spans 13 amino acids. The DNA of the CDR3 is TGTGCCAGCAGTGAAGCGCGCGGTGGGGAGCTGTTTTTT. It specifies CASSEARGGELFF.

The rearrangement links TRBV4-2 to TRBJ2-3, with D perhaps given as TRBD1 or TRBD2 (7 bases each). Germline CDR1 LGHNA, CDR2 YNFKEQ. Trimming stripped 4 bases from V and 2 bases from J, with 16 bases between. The CDR3 sequence is 16 residues long. CDR3 sequence: CASSPQGGGITDTQYF. In DNA form, the CDR3 reads TGTGCCAGCAGCCCGCAGGGGGGGGGTATCACAGATACGCAGTATTTT.

The chain is built from TRBV28 and TRBJ1-2; no clear D. CDR3 size: 11 residues. Germline CDR1 reads MDHEN; CDR2 reads SYDVKM. The V end was cut by 6 bases, the J end by 8 bases, with 10 bases between. This chain's CDR3 is CASSQMRGYTF. In DNA, the CDR3 is TGTGCCAGCAGCCAAATGCGCGGCTACACCTTC.

This clone was seen once. The J gene is TRBJ2-6, the V gene TRBV5-1; D uncertain. Between the trimmed V and J ends, which lost 0 bases and 4 bases, there was a span of 17 bases. Germline CDR1 is SGHRS and CDR2 is YFSETQ. The CDR3 is made up of 18 amino acids. CDR3 nucleotide sequence: TGCGCCAGCAGCTTGGTCGGGCTAGGCTCTTACGGGGCCAACGTCCTGACTTTC. Translating gives CASSLVGLGSYGANVLTF.

The chain links TRBV7-8 to TRBJ2-3; 8 nucleotides agree with TRBD1. Trimming at V came to 1 base and at J to 0 bases, leaving 3 bases not matched to a gene. CDR1 is SGHVS, CDR2 FQNEAQ, per germline. The CDR3 has 16 residues. Written as DNA, the CDR3 is TGTGCCAGCAGCTTAGTGGGGGACAGGAGCACAGATACGCAGTATTTT. It encodes CASSLVGDRSTDTQYF.

With regard to this clone: Other DNA sequences from this sample encode an identical CDR3 as well. The chain employs TRBV4-1 and TRBJ2-1; TRBD2 aligns across 9 bases. This CDR3 has 16 amino acids. CDR1 is MGHRA, CDR2 YSYEKL, per germline. After removal of 2 bases from V and 3 bases from J, the junction contained 5 bases not matched to a gene. The chain's CDR3 is CASSQPTSGGYNEQFF. The CDR3 DNA is TGCGCCAGCAGCCAACCGACTAGCGGAGGCTACAATGAGCAGTTCTTC.

There are a few counts of this clone. The chain carries TRBV6-1 and TRBJ2-3, with TRBD2 identical over 12 bases. Germline loops: CDR1 MNHNS, CDR2 SASEGT. The CDR3 has 15 amino acids. Trimming took 4 bases from V and 4 from J; bases not matched to a gene: 3. The CDR3 spells CASSATSGSSDTQYF. In DNA form, the CDR3 reads TGTGCCAGCAGTGCGACTAGCGGGAGCTCAGATACGCAGTATTTT.

The chain employs TRBV6-4 and TRBJ2-2; D call uncertain. Germline V gives CDR1 MRHNA, CDR2 SNTAGT. V lost 0 bases and J lost 3, with 11 bases in between. The CDR3 spans 16 residues. Here the CDR3 reads CASSDSEGLHTGELFF. The CDR3 nucleotides are TGTGCCAGCAGTGACTCGGAAGGGCTTCACACCGGGGAGCTGTTTTTT.

As to this clone: The junction does not match germline at one end; this may be a read error. The V call is TRBV9, the J call TRBJ1-2; possibly TRBD1 for D (5 bases). From germline, CDR1 is SGDLS and CDR2 YYNGEE. This CDR3 is 13 amino acids long. The CDR3: CASSVEAGRRGSF. CDR3 DNA: TGTGCCAGCAGCGTAGAGGCAGGGAGGAGGGGTAGCTTC.

The V call is TRBV4-1, the J call TRBJ2-3; 13 nucleotides match TRBD2. V was pared by 6 bases and J by 4 bases, with 13 bases of the junction left unmatched. In germline, CDR1 is MGHRA, CDR2 YSYEKL. The CDR3 is made up of 18 amino acids. Written as DNA, the CDR3 is TGCGCCAGCAGTCCGGGACTAGCGGGACTTAGATACCCAGATACGCAGTATTTT. Encoded protein: CASSPGLAGLRYPDTQYF.

The chain employs TRBV28 and TRBJ2-2, with 10 bases aligning to TRBD2. V dropped 5 bases and J dropped 1; count of bases not matched to a gene: 10. The CDR3 totals 18 residues. The V gene's germline CDR1 is MDHEN and CDR2 SYDVKM. CDR3 amino acids: CASSPRPRTSGNTGELFF. The CDR3 DNA follows: TGTGCCAGCAGTCCCCGTCCCCGGACTAGCGGGAACACCGGGGAGCTGTTTTTT.

V usage is TRBV28 and J usage is TRBJ2-2; 9 bases line up with TRBD1. CDR1 is MDHEN and CDR2 is SYDVKM in the germline V gene. There are 16 residues in the CDR3. V lost 4 bases to trimming and J lost 6 bases; unmatched junction nucleotides: 9. The CDR3 DNA reads as TGTGCCAGCAGTTCCACCAACAGGGGGCTGCCCGGGGAGCTGTTTTTT. It encodes CASSSTNRGLPGELFF.

The rearrangement uses TRBV6-5 and TRBJ1-4; no firm D call. Germline V gene data show CDR1 as MNHEY and CDR2 as SVGAGI. CDR3 length equals 12 residues. Trimming pared 0 bases from V and 8 bases from J, leaving 4 bases between. CDR3 in amino acids: CASSYSGEKLFF. The CDR3 coding sequence is TGTGCCAGCAGTTACTCAGGGGAAAAACTGTTTTTT.

The chain is built from TRBV27 and TRBJ1-2; maybe TRBD1 (6 bases). The V and J ends lost 6 bases and 9 bases respectively, with 17 bases between them. Germline CDR1 and CDR2: MNHEY and SMNVEV (reference sequence). The CDR3 sequence is 13 residues long. CDR3 nucleotides: TGTGCCAGCAGCATACAGGGTTCTCTGAGCTACACCTTC. Encoded protein: CASSIQGSLSYTF.

The chain employs TRBV5-1 and TRBJ2-3, with D unclear. Germline values: CDR1 SGHRS, CDR2 YFSETQ. Trimming cost V 2 bases and J 2 bases, with 12 bases left between them. The CDR3 spans 15 residues. CDR3 residues: CASSFSGHDTDTQYF. For the CDR3, the DNA is TGCGCCAGCAGCTTCTCCGGCCACGACACAGATACGCAGTATTTT.

The CDR3 region has the DNA TGTGCCAGCTTTACCTGGACAGGGGAGACAGATACGCAGTATTTT. It codes for CASFTWTGETDTQYF. V is TRBV2 and J is TRBJ2-3, with 9 bases aligning to TRBD1. J gave up 3 bases and V 8 bases, and 9 bases lay outside the gene matches. The germline V gene encodes CDR1 SNHLY and CDR2 FYNNEI. This CDR3 comprises 15 residues.

The genes are TRBV9 and TRBJ2-5; D may match TRBD1 or TRBD2 (5 bases each). Germline values: CDR1 SGDLS, CDR2 YYNGEE. CDR3 length: 14 residues. The ends were cut back, 0 bases at V and 5 bases at J, with 11 bases in the middle. CDR3 region: CASSVVGVPETQYF. The CDR3 DNA follows: TGTGCCAGCAGCGTAGTGGGGGTTCCGGAGACCCAGTACTTC.

The rearrangement uses TRBV4-2 and TRBJ2-7, with 10 bases that match TRBD2. The germline gives CDR1 LGHNA, CDR2 YNFKEQ. Germline trimming cut 3 bases from V and 3 bases from J; bases unmatched to any gene: 8. The CDR3 is 16 residues long. CDR3 residues: CASSHVPSGRDYEQYF. As DNA, the CDR3 is TGTGCCAGCAGCCACGTCCCTAGCGGGAGAGACTACGAGCAGTACTTC.

In its sample, this clone was seen a few times. The chain has TRBV9 and TRBJ2-1; D remains unclear. Germline CDR1 SGDLS, CDR2 YYNGEE. The CDR3 is made up of 16 amino acids. V lost 3 bases to trimming and J lost 4 bases, with 17 bases between them. CDR3 nucleotides: TGTGCCAGCAGCGGGGAATTAGCCCTAACTTACAATGAGCAGTTCTTC. Translated, it gives CASSGELALTYNEQFF.

The chain links TRBV5-4 to TRBJ2-7; the match to TRBD2 covers 9 bases. V dropped 2 bases and J dropped 0; count of bases not matched to a gene: 9. The CDR3 runs 17 residues. Germline V lookup: CDR1 SGHNT, CDR2 YYREEE (reference sequence). DNA of the CDR3: TGTGCCAGCAGCTTACCTCGACTAGCGGAAGGCTCCTACGAGCAGTACTTC. Translating it yields CASSLPRLAEGSYEQYF. The full variable domain, completed using reference TRBV5-4 and TRBJ2-7, is ETGVTQSPTHLIKTRGQQVTLRCSSQSGHNTVSWYQQALGQGPQFIFQYYREEENGRGNFPPRFSGLQFPNYSSELNVNALELDDSALYLCASSLPRLAEGSYEQYFGPGTRLTVT.

This chain uses TRBV10-3 with TRBJ1-2; D is undetermined. CDR3 length: 11 residues. Germline CDR1 ENHRY, CDR2 SYGVKD. The CDR3 is CASKANYGYTF. CDR3 nucleotides: TGTGCTAGCAAAGCTAACTATGGCTACACCTTC.